A single sample gave rise to the 12 T cell receptor beta chains below, sequenced in a study of blood T cell repertoires in COVID-19. The assay was immunoSEQ multiplex PCR, and TCRdb's table has in-frame clones only and misses some. The table has tens of thousands of clones, approximately 90% seen once; the top ten hold around 10%. Sequencing was done on a sample of peripheral blood. Receptors originate from a woman at least 80 years old with active COVID-19.

The genes are TRBV11-2 and TRBJ1-3; possibly TRBD1 for D (6 bases). This CDR3 has 15 residues. Between the trimmed V and J ends, which lost 5 bases and 15 bases, there was a span of 26 bases. Germline V gene lookup returns CDR1 SGHAT and CDR2 FQNNGV. Here the CDR3 DNA reads TGTGCCAGCAGCCAGTTGAAGGGGGTTGGAAACACCGAATATTTT. This encodes CASSQLKGVGNTEYF.

This clone has a handful of counts. This sequence joins TRBV5-4 and TRBJ1-2; TRBD1 is a possible D gene (5 bases). V dropped 4 bases and J dropped 8 bases, with 18 bases sitting between them. The germline V gene encodes CDR1 SGHNT and CDR2 YYREEE (reference sequence). This CDR3 contains 14 residues. The CDR3 loop is CASSLDPGRGGYTF. In DNA form, the CDR3 reads TGTGCCAGCAGCCTTGACCCGGGTCGGGGGGGCTACACCTTC. Full variable domain (remainder filled in from reference TRBV5-4 and TRBJ1-2): ETGVTQSPTHLIKTRGQQVTLRCSSQSGHNTVSWYQQALGQGPQFIFQYYREEENGRGNFPPRFSGLQFPNYSSELNVNALELDDSALYLCASSLDPGRGGYTFGSGTRLTVV.

The rearrangement links TRBV9 to TRBJ2-3; TRBD2 matches 8 bases. The ends lost 0 bases at V and 8 bases at J; junction bases unmatched: 8. This CDR3 spans 15 amino acids. CDR1 and CDR2 (germline): SGDLS, YYNGEE. The DNA for the CDR3 is TGTGCCAGCAGCGTAGATAGCGGGGACCGGGGTACGCAGTATTTT. It codes for CASSVDSGDRGTQYF.

This clone has a single count. The V gene is TRBV5-5, the J gene TRBJ2-7; 10 bases fit TRBD2. Germline assignment: CDR1 SGHKS and CDR2 YYEKEE (reference sequence). Trimming cost V 4 bases and J 3 bases; bases outside gene matches: 4. The CDR3 is 14 amino acids. The chain's CDR3 is CASSTLAGGYEQYF. The CDR3 coding sequence is TGTGCCAGCAGCACTTTAGCGGGGGGCTACGAGCAGTACTTC.

In its sample, this clone was seen once. The chain couples TRBV19 to TRBJ2-1; 10 positions agree with TRBD1. The germline V gene encodes CDR1 LNHDA and CDR2 SQIVND (reference sequence). CDR3 length: 16 residues. The J segment lost 3 bases and the V segment lost 7 bases, leaving 9 bases of the junction unmatched. CDR3 in amino acids: CASKQNRDRGYNEQFF. CDR3 coding DNA: TGTGCCAGTAAACAAAACCGGGACAGGGGCTACAATGAGCAGTTCTTC.

This clone appeared a single time. This sequence joins TRBV6-2 or TRBV6-3 and TRBJ1-1; TRBD1 aligns across 7 bases. The junction had 4 bases not matched to a gene; V was cut back by 0 bases and J by 0 bases. This CDR3 comprises 16 residues. Per germline, CDR1 MNHEY and CDR2 SVGEGT. For the CDR3, the DNA is TGTGCCAGCAGTTACTCTACGACAGGGATGAACACTGAAGCTTTCTTT. Its protein is CASSYSTTGMNTEAFF.

The chain employs TRBV2 and TRBJ2-3; D is perhaps TRBD2 (6 bases). Per germline, CDR1 SNHLY and CDR2 FYNNEI. The CDR3 loop spans 14 amino acids. Trimming removed 6 bases at V and 10 bases at J, with 20 bases between. The CDR3 region has the DNA TGTGCCAGCAGAGGTCCCTTGGGGACTGGGGCGCAGTATTTT. Its translation: CASRGPLGTGAQYF. The variable domain in full, with the rest retrieved from reference TRBV2 and TRBJ2-3, is EPEVTQTPSHQVTQMGQEVILRCVPISNHLYFYWYRQILGQKVEFLVSFYNNEISEKSEIFDDQFSVERPDGSNFTLKIRSTKLEDSAMYFCASRGPLGTGAQYFGPGTRLTVL.

The chain recombines TRBV25-1 with TRBJ2-3; D gene unclear. The germline gives CDR1 MGHDK, CDR2 SYGVNS. The V end lost 1 base, the J end lost 1 base, and 6 bases lay between the germline ends. The CDR3 extends over 14 amino acids. The CDR3 reads CASSEFGRTDTQYF. The CDR3 nucleotides are TGTGCCAGCAGTGAATTTGGCCGCACAGATACGCAGTATTTT.

This clone was seen only once. The rearrangement links TRBV14 to TRBJ2-3, with TRBD2 as a possible D gene (5 bases). The V and J ends lost 7 bases and 1 base respectively, with 15 bases between them. The germline V gene has CDR1 SGHDN and CDR2 FVKESK. The CDR3 spans 15 residues. CDR3 sequence (DNA): TGTGCCAGCACCTCAAGGACTGATGGCACAGATACGCAGTATTTT. This translates into CASTSRTDGTDTQYF.

V gene TRBV29-1 combines with J gene TRBJ2-1; 15 nucleotides match TRBD2. CDR1 is SQVTM and CDR2 is ANQGSEA in the germline V gene. V lost 4 bases and J lost 4; bases outside the gene matches: 5. The CDR3 contains 16 residues. The CDR3 loop is CSVVGTSGGRYNEQFF. DNA for the CDR3: TGCAGCGTTGTAGGGACTAGCGGGGGGCGGTACAATGAGCAGTTCTTC.

This chain joins TRBV5-1 and TRBJ1-1, with 12 bases matching TRBD1. This CDR3 has 16 residues. Germline V gene data show CDR1 as SGHRS and CDR2 as YFSETQ. The V gene end was trimmed by 7 bases and the J gene end by 5 bases; junction bases not matched to a gene: 12. CDR3 DNA sequence: TGCGCCAGCGGGGGACAGGGGGCGTCGAGTGGGACTGAAGCTTTCTTT. It yields the protein CASGGQGASSGTEAFF.

V gene TRBV19 combines with J gene TRBJ2-2; 8 positions match TRBD1. This CDR3 is 14 amino acids long. The V and J ends lost 5 bases and 4 bases, in that order; junction bases with no gene match: 3. Germline V gene lookup returns CDR1 LNHDA and CDR2 SQIVND (reference sequence). In DNA, the CDR3 is TGTGCCAGTAGTTTGACAGGGGCCACCGGGGAGCTGTTTTTT. This translates into CASSLTGATGELFF.